The 10 T cell receptor beta chains reported below all come from one sample, sequenced in a study of blood T cells in healthy people across ages. A sample-barcoded 5' primer and a J-beta primer mix were used in a second PCR of roughly 7 to 11 cycles. In TCRdb, the 5' RACE reads were re-called with MiXCR into one record per CDR3 protein. The repertoire consists of fewer than 900,000 distinct CDR3 sequences, with about 42% occurring once and the leading ten covering 20% to 25%. Sequenced: blood. Receptors originate from a woman aged 55 to 70 in good health.

The table lists this clonotype with a few counts. The chain combines TRBV6-2 or TRBV6-3 with TRBJ2-1; 8 positions agree with TRBD1. CDR1 and CDR2 (germline): MNHEY, SVGEGT. The trim removed 0 bases at V and 6 bases at J, leaving 1 base unmatched. This CDR3 contains 14 residues. This chain's CDR3 is CASSYSGQGNEQFF. The CDR3 DNA sequence: TGTGCCAGCAGTTACTCTGGACAGGGCAATGAGCAGTTCTTC.

The genes are TRBV6-5 and TRBJ1-2; D perhaps matches TRBD1 (6 bases). Germline CDR1 reads MNHEY; CDR2 reads SVGAGI. The CDR3 runs 14 residues. With 11 bases removed from V and 2 bases from J, the gap between germline ends came to 18 bases. The CDR3 spells CASRRAGENYGYTF. The CDR3 bases are TGTGCCTCCAGGCGGGCAGGGGAAAACTATGGCTACACCTTC.

V is TRBV7-3 and J is TRBJ2-7; TRBD1 agrees at 10 bases. CDR3 length equals 15 residues. V shed 5 bases, J shed 3 bases, and the junction held 7 bases outside the gene matches. Germline-derived CDR1 and CDR2 are SGHTA and FQGTGA. CDR3 in amino acids: CASSPGGQGIYEQYF. In DNA form, the CDR3 reads TGTGCCAGCAGCCCAGGGGGACAGGGGATCTACGAGCAGTACTTC.

This clonotype came up a few times. The chain joins TRBV20-1 to TRBJ2-5; 8 bases agree with TRBD2. The J segment lost 2 bases and the V segment lost 3 bases, leaving 2 bases of the junction unmatched. From germline, CDR1 is DFQATT and CDR2 SNEGSKA (reference sequence). The CDR3 spans 13 residues. CDR3 amino acids: CSARTSEQETQYF. The DNA of the CDR3 is TGCAGTGCTAGGACTAGCGAGCAAGAGACCCAGTACTTC.

As concerns this clonotype: The junction differs from germline at one of its ends, possibly a read error. This chain uses TRBV6-2 or TRBV6-3 with TRBJ2-1, with 11 bases matching TRBD2. Looked up from germline, CDR1 is MNHEY and CDR2 is SVGEGT. The CDR3 totals 14 residues. This CDR3 reads CTSSGTSGHNEQFF. The DNA for the CDR3 is TGTACCAGCAGCGGGACTAGCGGACACAATGAGCAGTTCTTC.

The chain is built from TRBV14 and TRBJ1-2, with D possibly matching TRBD1 (6 bases). Trimming cost V 3 bases and J 5 bases, with 16 bases left between them. The CDR3 covers 15 residues. Germline lookup yields CDR1 SGHDN and CDR2 FVKESK. CDR3 loop: CASSHGRQVPYGYTF. The CDR3, as DNA: TGTGCCAGCAGCCACGGCCGACAGGTCCCATATGGCTACACCTTC.

V is TRBV4-2 and J is TRBJ2-3, with 12 positions matching TRBD2. Germline CDR1 reads LGHNA; CDR2 reads YNFKEQ. The CDR3 consists of 17 residues. With V trimmed by 5 bases and J by 3 bases, 9 bases remained unmatched. The CDR3 DNA is TGTGCCAGCAGCGGGCTAGCGGGAGGGCCTGGAACAGATACGCAGTATTTT. Its translation is CASSGLAGGPGTDTQYF.

This rearrangement joins TRBV19 to TRBJ1-5, with D unclear. The CDR3 loop spans 13 amino acids. Germline values: CDR1 LNHDA, CDR2 SQIVND (reference sequence). V was pared by 11 bases and J by 0 bases, with 11 bases between. The CDR3 loop is CAGQDYSNQPQHF. For the CDR3, the DNA is TGTGCCGGTCAGGACTATAGCAATCAGCCCCAGCATTTT.

This chain connects TRBV29-1 to TRBJ2-7; 8 bases fit TRBD1. The germline gives CDR1 SQVTM, CDR2 ANQGSEA. V shed 7 bases and J 7 bases; nucleotides not matched to a gene: 15. The CDR3 is 14 amino acids. DNA of the CDR3: TGCAGCGGCCTTGGACAGGGATTGAACAATGAGCAGTACTTC. Translated, it gives CSGLGQGLNNEQYF.

As for this clonotype: Germline is not matched at one junction end, which may reflect a read error. The gene calls are TRBV6-2 or TRBV6-3 and TRBJ1-2; D is possibly TRBD1 (5 bases). The CDR3 is made up of 15 amino acids. Germline CDR1 MNHEY, CDR2 SVGEGT. CDR3 residues: CASTYEQRGNYGNTF. The CDR3 nucleotides read TGTGCCAGCACTTACGAACAGAGGGGCAACTATGGCAACACCTTC.